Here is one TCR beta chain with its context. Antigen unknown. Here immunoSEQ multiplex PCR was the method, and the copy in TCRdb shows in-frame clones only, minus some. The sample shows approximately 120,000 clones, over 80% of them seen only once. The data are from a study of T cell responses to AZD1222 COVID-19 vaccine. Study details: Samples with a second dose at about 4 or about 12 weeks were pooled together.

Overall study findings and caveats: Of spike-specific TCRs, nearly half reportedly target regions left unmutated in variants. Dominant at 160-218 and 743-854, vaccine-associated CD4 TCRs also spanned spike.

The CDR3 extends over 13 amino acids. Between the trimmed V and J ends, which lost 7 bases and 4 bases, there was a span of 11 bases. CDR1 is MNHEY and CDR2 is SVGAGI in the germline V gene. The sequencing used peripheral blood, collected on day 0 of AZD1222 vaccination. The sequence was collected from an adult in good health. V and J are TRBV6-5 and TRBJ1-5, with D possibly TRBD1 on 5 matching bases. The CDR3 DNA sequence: TGTGCCAGCACCCCCGAGGGGAATCAGCCCCAGCATTTT. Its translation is CASTPEGNQPQHF.